Listed here are 6 T cell receptor beta chains from one sample, sequenced in a study of T cells expressing NK-cell markers. TCRdb re-called the 5' RACE reads, yielding one record per CDR3 amino acid sequence without DNA. The clone table shows about 260,000 distinct CDR3 sequences, with the ten largest holding approximately 0.41%. Sequenced: blood T cells: a sorted CD56 or NKG2C T cell subset, CD4+ or CD8+ T cells, or bulk PBMC T cells (not recorded which). These receptors all stem from a man between 18 and 29 years old in good health.

The chain links TRBV29-1 to TRBJ2-7; without DNA, the TCRdb call of TRBD1 cannot be checked. This CDR3 spans 13 amino acids. CDR1 and CDR2 from the germline V gene are SQVTM and ANQGSEA. The CDR3 sequence is CSGQGTDSYEQYF.

The V gene is TRBV19, the J gene TRBJ2-3. The CDR3 totals 13 residues. Looked up from germline, CDR1 is LNHDA and CDR2 is SQIVND (reference sequence). CDR3 region: CASSVVSRDTQYF.

V and J are TRBV5-4 and TRBJ2-3; with no DNA, the TCRdb D assignment of TRBD1 cannot be verified. Per the germline V gene, CDR1 is SGHNT and CDR2 is YYREEE (reference sequence). This CDR3 spans 15 amino acids. The CDR3 sequence is CASSLAPGQGDTQYF.

The chain's CDR3 is CATSENNPEQFF. The chain joins TRBV24-1 to TRBJ2-1. The V gene's germline CDR1 is KGHDR and CDR2 SFDVKD. The CDR3 loop spans 12 amino acids.

The rearrangement joins TRBV5-1 to TRBJ2-1; the TRBD1 assignment by TCRdb is unverifiable without DNA. Germline V gives CDR1 SGHRS, CDR2 YFSETQ. The CDR3 is 14 residues long. This CDR3 is CATGEQGRDSLQFF. Full variable domain (outside the CDR3, taken from reference TRBV5-1 and TRBJ2-1): KAGVTQTPRYLIKTRGQQVTLSCSPISGHRSVSWYQQTPGQGLQFLFEYFSETQRNKGNFPGRFSGRQFSNSRSEMNVSTLELGDSALYLCATGEQGRDSLQFFGPGTRLTVL.

The chain recombines TRBV2 with TRBJ1-1. CDR3 length: 13 amino acids. Germline V gene lookup returns CDR1 SNHLY and CDR2 FYNNEI. The CDR3: CASSDEWKSEAFF.